This TCR beta chain appears in the sequencing data of a study of beta chain features in type 1 diabetes. On this clone: Its target is not known.

Donors underwent one heparinised blood draw, about 0.12 L on average. Sorting of CD4+ naive, central memory, regulatory and stem cell-like memory cells was performed via CD45RO/CCR7/CD25/CD127/CD95/CD27. Sorted cells reached over 95% purity in every population. Study-wide findings and caveats: The naive, central memory and Treg TCRB repertoires looked more alike in patients than they did in healthy donors. TCRB CDR3s from Type 1 diabetes patients were moderately but significantly shorter in all four CD4+ subsets.

The CDR3 spans 17 residues. The ends were cut back, 0 bases at V and 5 bases at J, with 16 bases in the middle. Per germline, CDR1 LGHNA and CDR2 YSLEER. TCRB transcripts that were expressed got sequenced, as all of the isolated RNA had been reverse transcribed. The method was immunoSEQ multiplex PCR; TCRdb's version includes in-frame clones alone and lacks a portion of them. Of hundreds of thousands of clones listed, around 15% are singletons. Specimen: naive CD4+ T cells from blood. The chain uses TRBV4-3 and TRBJ1-4; D is undetermined. The receptor comes from a man younger than 30 with type 1 diabetes. In DNA, the CDR3 is TGCGCCAGCAGCCAAGAAAGGACTCGCATAGGGAATGAAAAACTGTTTTTT. It encodes CASSQERTRIGNEKLFF.